The entry that follows covers one TCR beta chain sequence. This clone has a handful of counts. Its antigen has not been determined. No much larger clonotype is one base removed from it; base qualities were not supplied. Collaborating institutions collected whole blood in K2EDTA tubes following their own protocols. For TCRbeta analysis, collaborator samples were shipped as frozen whole blood, as isolated PBMCs, or as DNA extracted from either sample type. Trimming at the junction amounts to 1 base on V and 5 bases on J, and the germline ends lie 9 bases apart. CDR1 and CDR2 were assigned from the germline V gene (reference sequence) as LNHDA and SQIVND. From the cysteine through the phenylalanine, the CDR3 covers 14 amino acids. Solely the CDR3 DNA is kept, with 42 bases framed from the first base. TCRbeta CDR3 regions were amplified from genomic DNA using the immunoSEQ Assay, a bias-controlled multiplex PCR. Regarding the original processing steps: The number of nucleated cells in each sample was estimated by amplification of reference gene primers within the assay. To quantify the absolute abundance of each unique TCRbeta CDR3 rearrangement, sequence reads were collapsed and filtered. For each sample, productive Simpson clonality was calculated as the square root of Simpson's diversity index over productive rearrangements. This immuneACCESS table, as held by TCRdb, lists in-frame sequences with V and J called but not all clones. Of the missing ones, under half trace to an unresolved V gene in checked studies; the others have no known cause. V and J calls and clone size are those listed in that table; D and trimming were worked out from the DNA. This sample holds roughly 51,000 clones; 80% to 90% were observed only once. The ten biggest clones cover around 3% of the sample.

The entry originates in a study of blood T cell repertoires in COVID-19 (dated by TCRdb to 2018 to 2020). The study in broad terms: Samples from collaborators originated in the United States, Italy and Spain and spanned both the acute and convalescent phases of COVID-19. The material from the prospective study consisted of cDNA or gDNA derived from T cells, B-cell-depleted T cells, or PBMCs. Deeply sampled blood TCRbeta repertoires from subjects exposed to, actively infected with, or recovered from COVID-19 were included in the dataset. The repertoires were released in a freely available public database meant as a resource for research on the immune response to SARS-CoV-2. The samples were drawn from the first 160 participants of the ongoing ImmuneRACE study and from 1,254 subjects provided by 6 global collaborators. A de-identified subject ID, COVID-19 status, age in years and sex were almost always included in the sample metadata. Where HLA class I and class II types were available, the types were taken from metadata supplied by the sample provider, not from assay-based typing.

Results and caveats for the whole study, not just this receptor: The amount of clinical and demographic metadata varied by source and participant and was provided uncurated.

This sequence originates from a woman of 80 years or more with acute or convalescent COVID-19. Here the chain combines TRBV19 and TRBJ2-1, with a weak D call of TRBD2 (5 bases match). The sample taken for sequencing was peripheral blood. The nucleotide sequence reads TGTGCCAGTAGTATAGGAGGGCAGGACAATGAGCAGTTCTTC. Its coded protein is CASSIGGQDNEQFF.